The text below deals with one T cell receptor (beta chain). This sample was taken from a study of T cells in Graves' hyperthyroidism and ophthalmopathy. Study context: Pretreatment peripheral blood was obtained at initial diagnosis.

This CDR3 contains 15 residues. The V gene end was trimmed by 6 bases and the J gene end by 4 bases; junction bases not matched to a gene: 3. The germline gives CDR1 MNHEY, CDR2 SMNVEV (reference sequence). TCR beta CDR3 region amplification was performed from RNA transcripts. Using the HTBI primer set, a first-round RT-PCR was run on the TCR CDR3. Using its own MiXCR run on the multiplex PCR reads, TCRdb lists one record per CDR3 protein. The sample contains 650,000 to 700,000 distinct CDR3 sequences, roughly 17% of which appear only once. The V and J genes are TRBV27 and TRBJ2-1; the match to TRBD2 covers 13 bases. The TCR comes from a man aged 50 or older with Graves' hyperthyroidism. Sequenced sample: blood. CDR3 region: CASRLAGGWYNEQFF. DNA of the CDR3: TGTGCCAGCAGACTAGCGGGAGGGTGGTACAATGAGCAGTTCTTC.